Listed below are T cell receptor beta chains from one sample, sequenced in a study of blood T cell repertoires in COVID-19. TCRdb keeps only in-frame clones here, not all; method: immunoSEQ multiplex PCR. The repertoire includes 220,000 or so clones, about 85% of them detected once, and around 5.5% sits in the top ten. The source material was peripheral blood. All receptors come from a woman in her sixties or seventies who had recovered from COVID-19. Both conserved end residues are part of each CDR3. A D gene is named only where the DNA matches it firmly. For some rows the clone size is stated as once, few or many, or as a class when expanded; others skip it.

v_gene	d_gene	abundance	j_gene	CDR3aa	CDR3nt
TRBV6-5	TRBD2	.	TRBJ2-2	CAAGSGGATGELFF	TGTGCCGCGGGTAGCGGGGGTGCCACCGGGGAGCTGTTTTTT
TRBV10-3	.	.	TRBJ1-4	CAISESQAVNEKLFF	TGTGCCATCAGTGAGTCACAGGCTGTTAATGAAAAACTGTTTTTT
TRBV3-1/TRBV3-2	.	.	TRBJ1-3	CASSQSVGNTIYF	TGTGCCAGCAGCCAATCAGTTGGAAACACCATATATTTT
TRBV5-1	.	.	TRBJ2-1	CASSPIRESYNEQFF	TGCGCCAGCAGTCCAATACGGGAATCCTACAATGAGCAGTTCTTC
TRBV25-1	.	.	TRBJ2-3	CASSRDSDTQYF	TGTGCCAGCAGCCGGGACTCAGATACGCAGTATTTT
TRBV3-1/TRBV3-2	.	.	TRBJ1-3	CASSPGQGNTIYF	TGTGCCAGCAGCCCCGGACAAGGAAACACCATATATTTT
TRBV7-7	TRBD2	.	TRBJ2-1	CASSLGLAGGPGEQFF	TGTGCTAGCAGCCTTGGACTAGCGGGGGGGCCGGGTGAGCAGTTCTTC
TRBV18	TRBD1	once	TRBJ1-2	CASSPNVDRGGYGYTF	TGTGCCAGCTCCCCAAATGTGGACAGGGGGGGATATGGCTACACCTTC
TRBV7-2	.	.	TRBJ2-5	CASSLWQQETQYF	TGTGCCAGCAGCTTATGGCAGCAAGAGACCCAGTACTTC
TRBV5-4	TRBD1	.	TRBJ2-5	CASSSPGQGGETQYF	TGTGCCAGCAGCTCGCCGGGACAGGGCGGGGAGACCCAGTACTTC
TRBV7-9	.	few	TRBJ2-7	CASSLVGGDRSYEQYF	TGTGCCAGCAGCTTAGTTGGGGGGGACAGGTCCTACGAGCAGTACTTC
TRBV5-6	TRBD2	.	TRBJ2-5	CASSSGRDGRLAGRETQYF	TGTGCCAGCAGCTCCGGCAGGGACGGTAGACTAGCGGGGCGGGAGACCCAGTACTTC
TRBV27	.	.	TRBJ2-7	CASSWRGRVYEQYF	TGTGCCAGCAGTTGGAGGGGCAGGGTCTACGAGCAGTACTTC
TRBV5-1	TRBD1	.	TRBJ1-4	CASSLAQGDEKLFF	TGCGCCAGCAGCTTGGCCCAGGGGGACGAAAAACTGTTTTTT
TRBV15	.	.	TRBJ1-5	CATASEEAYSNQPQHF	TGTGCCACCGCTTCGGAGGAGGCCTATAGCAATCAGCCCCAGCATTTT
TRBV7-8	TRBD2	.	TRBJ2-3	CASSAVRLAGGRRTDTQYF	TGTGCCAGCAGCGCAGTAAGGCTAGCGGGGGGGCGGCGAACAGATACGCAGTATTTT
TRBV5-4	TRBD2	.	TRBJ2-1	CASSTGTSGGTYNEQFF	TGTGCCAGCAGCACCGGGACTAGCGGGGGAACCTACAATGAGCAGTTCTTC
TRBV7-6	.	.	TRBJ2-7	CASSLKRYEQYF	TGTGCCAGCAGCCTTAAGCGCTACGAGCAGTACTTC
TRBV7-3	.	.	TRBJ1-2	CASSLQEGYGYTF	TGTGCCAGCAGCTTGCAGGAGGGCTATGGCTACACCTTC
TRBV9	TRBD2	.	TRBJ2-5	CASSVESSGGMETQYF	TGTGCCAGCAGCGTAGAGTCTAGCGGGGGAATGGAGACCCAGTACTTC
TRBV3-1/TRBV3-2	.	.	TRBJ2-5	CASSRSGGQETQYF	TGTGCCAGCAGCCGGTCTGGCGGACAAGAGACCCAGTACTTC
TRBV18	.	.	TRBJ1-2	CASSLRDPRGFYGYTF	TGTGCCAGCTCACTACGGGACCCGAGGGGGTTCTATGGCTACACCTTC
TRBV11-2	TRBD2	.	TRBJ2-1	CASSFGLEMYDEQFF	TGTGCCAGCAGCTTCGGACTAGAGATGTATGATGAGCAGTTCTTC
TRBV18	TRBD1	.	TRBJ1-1	CASSPGQGPEAFF	TGTGCCAGCTCACCGGGACAGGGGCCTGAAGCTTTCTTT
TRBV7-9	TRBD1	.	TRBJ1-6	CASSILDRGSDNSPLHF	TGTGCCAGCAGCATCCTGGACAGGGGTAGTGATAATTCACCCCTCCACTTT
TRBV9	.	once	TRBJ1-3	CASSLTPTVSSGNTIYF	TGTGCCAGCAGCCTCACCCCGACAGTTTCTTCTGGAAACACCATATATTTT
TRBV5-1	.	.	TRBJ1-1	CASSLGPEERRAFF	TGCGCCAGCAGCTTGGGTCCAGAGGAGCGTAGAGCTTTCTTT
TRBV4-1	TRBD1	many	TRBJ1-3	CASSRPGQGYGYSGNTIYF	TGCGCCAGCAGCCGACCGGGACAGGGATACGGCTACTCTGGAAACACCATATATTTT
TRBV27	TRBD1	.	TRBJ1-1	CASSATGDGYTEAFF	TGTGCCAGCAGTGCGACAGGGGACGGTTACACTGAAGCTTTCTTT
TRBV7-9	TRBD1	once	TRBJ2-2	CASSFRGQTGELFF	TGTGCCAGCAGCTTCAGGGGGCAAACGGGGGAGCTGTTTTTT
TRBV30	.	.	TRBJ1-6	CAWSQLRSDNSPLHF	TGTGCCTGGAGCCAATTGAGGTCAGATAATTCACCCCTCCACTTT
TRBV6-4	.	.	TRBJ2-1	CASSDLDRGNEQFF	TGTGCCAGCAGTGACTTGGACAGAGGGAATGAGCAGTTCTTC
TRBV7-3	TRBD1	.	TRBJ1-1	CASSLLGQGNTEAFF	TGTGCCAGCAGCTTACTGGGACAGGGGAACACTGAAGCTTTCTTT
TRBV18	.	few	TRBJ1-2	CASSPAGGGDGYTF	TGTGCCAGCTCACCAGCGGGAGGTGGGGATGGCTACACCTTC
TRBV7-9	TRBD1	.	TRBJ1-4	CASRTGGTNEKLFF	TGTGCCAGCAGGACAGGGGGAACTAATGAAAAACTGTTTTTT
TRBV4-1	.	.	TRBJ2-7	CASSLETAPTYEQYF	TGCGCCAGCAGCCTAGAGACAGCGCCGACCTACGAGCAGTACTTC
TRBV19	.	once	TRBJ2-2	CASSTDRRGSGELFF	TGTGCCAGTAGTACGGACAGGAGGGGGTCCGGGGAGCTGTTTTTT
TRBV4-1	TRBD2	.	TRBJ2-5	CASSQVAGGLNQETQYF	TGCGCCAGCAGCCAAGTAGCGGGGGGCCTAAACCAAGAGACCCAGTACTTC
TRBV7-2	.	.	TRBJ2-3	CASSPNPGLDTQYF	TGTGCCAGCAGCCCAAATCCGGGACTAGATACGCAGTATTTT
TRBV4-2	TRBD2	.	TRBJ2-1	CASSQKGLAGGVDEQFF	TGTGCCAGCAGCCAAAAGGGACTAGCGGGGGGAGTTGATGAGCAGTTCTTC
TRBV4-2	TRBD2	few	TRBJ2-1	CASSRGLADRNEQFF	TGTGCCAGCAGCCGGGGACTAGCGGACCGGAATGAGCAGTTCTTC
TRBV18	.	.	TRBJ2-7	CASSPRRASYEQYF	TGTGCCAGCTCACCACGCAGGGCCTCCTACGAGCAGTACTTC
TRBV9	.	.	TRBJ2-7	CAILSSYEQYF	TGTGCCATCCTGAGCTCCTACGAGCAGTACTTC
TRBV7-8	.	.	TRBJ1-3	CASSLVAGTNTIYF	TGTGCCAGCAGCTTAGTCGCGGGGACAAACACCATATATTTT
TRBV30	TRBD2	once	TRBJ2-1	CAWSVAGGLGQFF	TGTGCCTGGAGTGTTGCGGGGGGCCTAGGGCAGTTCTTC
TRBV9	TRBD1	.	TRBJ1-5	CASSVDAGDRGYNQPQHF	TGTGCCAGCAGCGTAGATGCTGGGGACAGGGGTTACAATCAGCCCCAGCATTTT
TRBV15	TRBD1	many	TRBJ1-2	CATSRGGQGGGYTF	TGTGCCACCAGCAGGGGTGGACAGGGAGGTGGCTACACCTTC
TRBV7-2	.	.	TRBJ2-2	CASSTLGAFNTGELFF	TGTGCCAGCAGCACCTTGGGGGCTTTTAACACCGGGGAGCTGTTTTTT
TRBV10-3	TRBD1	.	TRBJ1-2	CAISETGTGDYGYTF	TGTGCCATCAGTGAGACCGGGACAGGGGACTATGGCTACACCTTC
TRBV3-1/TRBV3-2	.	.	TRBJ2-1	CASSQDARRLGPFF	TGTGCCAGCAGCCAAGATGCCCGCAGACTCGGTCCGTTCTTC
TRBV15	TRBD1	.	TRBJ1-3	CATHGQGAGNTIYF	TGTGCCACTCACGGGCAGGGGGCTGGAAACACCATATATTTT
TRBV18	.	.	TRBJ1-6	CASSTSRGRSPLHF	TGTGCCAGCTCAACCTCCAGGGGCAGATCACCCCTCCACTTT
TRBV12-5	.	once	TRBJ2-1	CASGLAQGNYNEQFF	TGTGCTAGTGGTTTGGCACAGGGTAACTACAATGAGCAGTTCTTC